These 20 T cell receptor beta chains were sequenced from one sample in a study of neurological immune-mediated disorders. From the 5' RACE reads, TCRdb called clonotypes with MiXCR, one entry per CDR3 protein. This sample yields 50,000 to 65,000 distinct CDR3 sequences, of which 3.6% are seen a single time; roughly 1.7% belongs to the top ten. What was sequenced was PBMCs. These receptors all stem from a man aged 25 to 40 with multiple sclerosis.

In its sample, this clonotype was seen many times. The CDR3 region is CASSLVSTSGNTGELFF. The CDR3 region has the DNA TGTGCCAGCAGCTTAGTTTCGACTAGCGGGAACACCGGGGAGCTGTTTTTT. The chain employs TRBV7-3 and TRBJ2-2, with 9 positions matching TRBD2. Germline V gene data show CDR1 as SGHTA and CDR2 as FQGTGA. The CDR3 loop spans 17 amino acids. Trimming took 2 bases from V and 1 from J; bases not matched to a gene: 5. The whole variable domain, remainder taken from reference TRBV7-3 and TRBJ2-2, is GAGVSQTPSNKVTEKGKYVELRCDPISGHTALYWYRQSLGQGPEFLIYFQGTGAADDSGLPNDRFFAVRPEGSVSTLKIQRTERGDSAVYLCASSLVSTSGNTGELFFGEGSRLTVL.

In nucleotides, the CDR3 is TGTGCCAGCAGTCAAGCGGGGGGGACCTACAATGAGCAGTTCTTC. This translates into CASSQAGGTYNEQFF. V and J are TRBV6-4 and TRBJ2-1; 10 nucleotides agree with TRBD2. The CDR3 runs to 15 residues. CDR1 and CDR2 from the germline V gene are MRHNA and SNTAGT. Trimming removed 5 bases from V and 2 bases from J; junction bases left unmatched: 3.

This clonotype was seen repeatedly, ten times or more. This sequence joins TRBV7-9 and TRBJ1-2; 9 bases fit TRBD1. This CDR3 is 14 amino acids long. The V gene's germline CDR1 is SEHNR and CDR2 FQNEAQ (reference sequence). The V segment lost 0 bases and the J segment 4 bases; nucleotides outside the gene matches: 0. The CDR3 protein is CASSLATGGYGYTF. The CDR3 bases are TGTGCCAGCAGCTTAGCGACAGGGGGCTATGGCTACACCTTC.

Many counts were recorded for this clonotype. The chain uses TRBV28 and TRBJ2-1; TRBD2 agrees at 8 bases. From germline, CDR1 is MDHEN and CDR2 SYDVKM. V was pared by 6 bases and J by 10 bases, with 17 bases of the junction left unmatched. The length of the CDR3 is 16 residues. For the CDR3, the DNA is TGTGCCAGCAGCCCCCCGGGGGGGGCCCGTGGTGTGGAGCAGTTCTTC. This codes for CASSPPGGARGVEQFF. The full variable domain, completed using reference TRBV28 and TRBJ2-1, is DVKVTQSSRYLVKRTGEKVFLECVQDMDHENMFWYRQDPGLGLRLIYFSYDVKMKEKGDIPEGYSVSREKKERFSLILESASTNQTSMYLCASSPPGGARGVEQFFGPGTRLTVL.

This clonotype was picked up many times. The CDR3 nucleotides are TGCGCCAGCAGCTTAATCGGGGGAACAGGGCAACGCACTGAAGCTTTCTTT. Its protein is CASSLIGGTGQRTEAFF. The V call is TRBV5-1, the J call TRBJ1-1; tentative D call: TRBD1 (6 bases). The CDR3 is 17 amino acids. CDR1 SGHRS and CDR2 YFSETQ come from the germline V gene. V lost 2 bases to trimming and J lost 4 bases, with 21 bases between them.

In this sample, this clonotype turned up many times. The V and J genes are TRBV6-5 and TRBJ1-5, with 7 bases identical to TRBD1. With 5 bases clipped from V and 4 bases from J, the junction kept 8 bases outside the gene matches. This CDR3 is built from 15 residues. CDR1 and CDR2 from the germline V gene are MNHEY and SVGAGI. In nucleotides, the CDR3 is TGTGCCAGCAGTCGACAGAAGGGGGCAAATCAGCCCCAGCATTTT. This codes for CASSRQKGANQPQHF.

This clonotype was observed at least ten times. The chain carries TRBV24-1 and TRBJ1-3, with 8 bases fitting TRBD1. Germline trimming cut 1 base from V and 8 bases from J; bases unmatched to any gene: 6. CDR1 and CDR2 from the germline V gene are KGHDR and SFDVKD. This CDR3 contains 15 residues. The CDR3 region is CATSDLTRGRDTIYF. The CDR3 DNA reads TGTGCCACCAGTGATTTAACCAGGGGGCGAGACACCATATATTTT.

With respect to this clonotype: A junction boundary mismatches the germline segment, possibly from a read error. CDR3 nucleotide sequence: TGTGCCAGCAGCTTAAGGCGGCCAGGGGCGCCCCAGAATTTT. Its translation is CASSLRRPGAPQNF. The chain has TRBV28 and TRBJ1-5; D is perhaps TRBD1 (6 bases). CDR3 length equals 14 residues. Per the germline V gene, CDR1 is MDHEN and CDR2 is SYDVKM.

This clonotype was seen repeatedly, ten times or more. This sequence joins TRBV10-3 and TRBJ2-1; tentatively, D is TRBD1 or TRBD2 (5 bases each). The CDR3 has 13 residues. The ends were cut back, 10 bases at V and 3 bases at J, with 13 bases in the middle. The germline V gene has CDR1 ENHRY and CDR2 SYGVKD. CDR3 protein: CATAGTDYNEQFF. As DNA, the CDR3 is TGTGCCACCGCCGGGACCGACTACAATGAGCAGTTCTTC.

This clonotype was seen many times. J is TRBJ2-1 and V is TRBV10-3; 10 nucleotides match TRBD2. CDR1 and CDR2 from the germline V gene are ENHRY and SYGVKD. The CDR3 extends over 14 amino acids. The J segment lost 7 bases and the V segment lost 3 bases, leaving 3 bases of the junction unmatched. The CDR3 DNA reads TGTGCCATCAGTGATCTAGCGGGGGAAAATGAGCAGTTCTTC. This sequence encodes CAISDLAGENEQFF.

This clonotype appeared many times. The chain has TRBV5-6 and TRBJ2-1; 7 bases match TRBD1. The V and J ends lost 4 bases and 4 bases, in that order; junction bases with no gene match: 5. This CDR3 has 14 residues. Germline V gene data show CDR1 as SGHDT and CDR2 as YYEEEE. The CDR3 sequence is CASSLGQVYNEQFF. The CDR3 DNA sequence: TGTGCCAGCAGCCTCGGACAGGTTTACAATGAGCAGTTCTTC.

This clonotype was picked up a small number of times. V gene TRBV12-3 or TRBV12-4 combines with J gene TRBJ1-5, with 7 bases matching TRBD1. The CDR3 runs to 14 residues. The junction had 9 bases not matched to a gene; V was cut back by 6 bases and J by 7 bases. The CDR3 is CASRLTGLGQPQHF. DNA of the CDR3: TGTGCCAGCAGATTGACAGGGTTAGGCCAGCCCCAGCATTTT.

This chain joins TRBV20-1 and TRBJ2-3; D call uncertain. V was pared by 6 bases and J by 4 bases, with 14 bases between. The CDR3 consists of 13 residues. Germline V gives CDR1 DFQATT, CDR2 SNEGSKA (reference sequence). The CDR3 sequence: CSAFPRRSDTQYF. In DNA, the CDR3 is TGCAGTGCATTTCCCCGTAGATCAGATACGCAGTATTTT.

This clonotype has a count of ten or more. The V and J genes are TRBV5-1 and TRBJ2-7; possibly TRBD1 or TRBD2 for D (5 bases each). The CDR3 is 13 amino acids. The V gene's germline CDR1 is SGHRS and CDR2 YFSETQ. Deletions cut 2 bases from V and 6 bases from J, with 12 bases between. CDR3 bases: TGCGCCAGCAGCTTCTTAGACGGGGCCGAGCAGTACTTC. This encodes CASSFLDGAEQYF.

This clonotype was counted between two and nine times. This chain joins TRBV27 and TRBJ1-2; D uncertain. The germline CDR1 and CDR2 sequences are MNHEY and SMNVEV (reference sequence). The ends were cut back, 5 bases at V and 0 bases at J, with 7 bases in the middle. The CDR3 sequence is 13 residues long. The CDR3 bases are TGTGCCAGCAGTCGTACAGCTAACTATGGCTACACCTTC. Translation: CASSRTANYGYTF.

This clonotype was counted ten times or more. The chain couples TRBV20-1 to TRBJ2-1; 8 bases match TRBD2. The CDR3 runs 16 residues. Losses at the gene ends were 3 bases for V and 0 bases for J; bases not matched to a gene: 7. The V gene's germline CDR1 is DFQATT and CDR2 SNEGSKA (reference sequence). For the CDR3, the DNA is TGCAGTGCTAGCGGGGGGGGCCTAGCCTCCTACAATGAGCAGTTCTTC. This encodes CSASGGGLASYNEQFF.

In this sample, this clonotype turned up many times. J is TRBJ1-2 and V is TRBV27; D is undetermined. Germline V gene sequence: CDR1 MNHEY, CDR2 SMNVEV (reference sequence). V was shortened by 3 bases and J by 0 bases, with 5 bases between the two germline ends. This CDR3 region has 13 residues. CDR3 coding DNA: TGTGCCAGCAGTTTCGGCACTAACTATGGCTACACCTTC. Its translation is CASSFGTNYGYTF.

In this sample, this clonotype turned up many times. The V call is TRBV7-2, the J call TRBJ1-2; possible D gene TRBD1, 6 bases. The V end lost 5 bases, the J end lost 4 bases, and 8 bases lay between the germline ends. The CDR3 has 12 amino acids. Germline-derived CDR1 and CDR2 are SGHTA and FQGNSA. The CDR3 DNA sequence: TGTGCCAGCAGCACAGGGACCTATGGCTACACCTTC. It yields the protein CASSTGTYGYTF.

This clonotype was seen repeatedly, ten times or more. This rearrangement joins TRBV21-1 to TRBJ1-5; TRBD1, the table's D call, lacks a check against the DNA. TRBV21-1 is marked as a pseudogene. The CDR3 is 17 residues long. The CDR3 DNA reads as TGTGCCAGCAGCAAAGCGAACCGACGGGAACTCAATCAGCCCCAGCATTTT. Amino acids: CASSKANRRELNQPQHF.

This clonotype has a count of ten or more. The gene calls are TRBV20-1 and TRBJ1-1; 7 bases are a match to TRBD1. CDR3 length equals 20 residues. With 3 bases clipped from V and 0 bases from J, the junction kept 22 bases outside the gene matches. Germline V lookup: CDR1 DFQATT, CDR2 SNEGSKA (reference sequence). CDR3 protein: CSASQDFLWGTGEMNTEAFF. For the CDR3, the DNA is TGCAGTGCTAGCCAAGACTTCTTGTGGGGAACAGGGGAAATGAACACTGAAGCTTTCTTT.